The present T cell receptor (beta chain) was sequenced within a study of OX40 agonist ivuxolimab in advanced cancers. Looking at the study overall: Patients received ivuxolimab, an agonistic anti-OX40 (CD134) antibody. Those treated in dose escalation had hepatocellular carcinoma, melanoma, renal cell cancer or head and neck cancer. Study-wide results and caveats: Low normalized T-cell clonal expansion also characterized some of the nonresponders.

A remark on this clone: The antigen is not known.

The table came from immunoSEQ multiplex PCR; TCRdb's copy has only in-frame clones and leaves some out. The data contain tens of thousands of clones, more than 70% of them singletons. The germline V and J ends were trimmed by 4 bases and 6 bases, with 13 bases remaining between them. Germline CDR1 and CDR2: SGHVS and FNYEAQ. This CDR3 spans 13 amino acids. Blood samples were obtained at baseline, cycle 4 day 1, and cycle 7 day 1. Specimen: CD4+ or CD8+ T cells sorted from blood, collected in a trial of the OX40 agonist ivuxolimab. The sequence derives from an adult with an advanced solid tumor such as melanoma, head and neck, liver or kidney cancer. The chain couples TRBV7-6 to TRBJ2-7; D ambiguous. DNA for the CDR3: TGTGCCAGCAGCTGGACGGAAAAGAGCGAGCAGTACTTC. This gives the protein CASSWTEKSEQYF.